Listed below are T cell receptor beta chains from one sample, sequenced in a study of blood T cells in healthy people across ages. TCRdb processed the 5' RACE reads anew with MiXCR; each CDR3 protein has one entry. In the table there are 700,000 to 950,000 distinct CDR3 sequences, about 62% of which are singletons. Sequencing was carried out using blood. The origin of the receptors is a man aged 25 to 45 in good health. Each CDR3 is given with its conserved first and last residue. The D gene is left open where the match is weak. Some rows mark clone size as missing; the rest say once, few, many or name a class of expanded clone.

clone_size: -
j_call: TRBJ2-3
d_call: TRBD2
v_call: TRBV2
cdr3_nt: TGTGCCAGCAGTGCGGGAGGCGGTACCACAGATACGCAGTATTTT
cdr3_aa: CASSAGGGTTDTQYF

clone_size: -
j_call: TRBJ2-7
d_call: -
v_call: TRBV12-3/TRBV12-4
cdr3_nt: TGTGCCAGCAGCCAAGTGACTAGGGGGTACGAGCAGTACTTC
cdr3_aa: CASSQVTRGYEQYF

clone_size: -
j_call: TRBJ1-2
d_call: -
v_call: TRBV5-1
cdr3_nt: TGCGCCAGCAGCTTGCAAGGGGTCTCTACCTATGGCTACACCTTC
cdr3_aa: CASSLQGVSTYGYTF

clone_size: once
j_call: TRBJ2-6
d_call: -
v_call: TRBV12-3/TRBV12-4
cdr3_nt: TGTGCCAGCAGTTTGCCTGTTTGGGCGGACGCACCTGGGGCCAACGTCCTGACTTTC
cdr3_aa: CASSLPVWADAPGANVLTF

clone_size: -
j_call: TRBJ2-7
d_call: TRBD2
v_call: TRBV4-3
cdr3_nt: TGCGCCAGCAGCCAAAGGTTAGCGGGAGGGGAGCAGTACTTC
cdr3_aa: CASSQRLAGGEQYF

clone_size: -
j_call: TRBJ1-2
d_call: TRBD1
v_call: TRBV7-2
cdr3_nt: TGTGCCAGCAGCAACGCCCGGGACAGCCATGGCTACACCTTC
cdr3_aa: CASSNARDSHGYTF

clone_size: -
j_call: TRBJ2-5
d_call: TRBD1
v_call: TRBV6-5
cdr3_nt: TGTGCCAGCAGTTACTCCGGGACAGCTTGGGAGCAGTACTTC
cdr3_aa: CASSYSGTAWEQYF

clone_size: few
j_call: TRBJ1-5
d_call: -
v_call: TRBV29-1
cdr3_nt: TGCAGCGCCACACCCGGGACCGCTCACAATCAGCCCCAGCATTTT
cdr3_aa: CSATPGTAHNQPQHF

clone_size: -
j_call: TRBJ1-2
d_call: TRBD1
v_call: TRBV29-1
cdr3_nt: TGCAGCGTTGGTGGGGACAGGGGACCAATTGATGGCTACACCTTC
cdr3_aa: CSVGGDRGPIDGYTF

clone_size: -
j_call: TRBJ1-1
d_call: -
v_call: TRBV6-2/TRBV6-3
cdr3_nt: TGTGCCAGCAGTCAAACCACGTTCAGTGAAGCTTTCTTT
cdr3_aa: CASSQTTFSEAFF

clone_size: -
j_call: TRBJ2-2
d_call: -
v_call: TRBV15
cdr3_nt: TGTGCCACCCAGAGGACCCGCCCCGGGGAGCTGTTTTTT
cdr3_aa: CATQRTRPGELFF

clone_size: few
j_call: TRBJ2-5
d_call: -
v_call: TRBV5-1
cdr3_nt: TGCGCCAGCAGCTTGGGACAGGACGAGGAGACCCAGTACTTC
cdr3_aa: CASSLGQDEETQYF

clone_size: -
j_call: TRBJ2-5
d_call: TRBD2
v_call: TRBV29-1
cdr3_nt: TGCAGCGTTGCCCAACTAGCGGGAGCTTGGGAGACCCAGTACTTC
cdr3_aa: CSVAQLAGAWETQYF

clone_size: -
j_call: TRBJ2-5
d_call: TRBD2
v_call: TRBV4-3
cdr3_nt: TGCGCCAGCAGCCAAGGGCGGGAGACTAGAGAGACCCAGTACTTC
cdr3_aa: CASSQGRETRETQYF

clone_size: -
j_call: TRBJ2-7
d_call: TRBD2
v_call: TRBV7-2
cdr3_nt: TGTGCCAGCAGCCATAGCGGGAGCTCCGCCTACGAGCAGTACTTC
cdr3_aa: CASSHSGSSAYEQYF

clone_size: few
j_call: TRBJ2-6
d_call: -
v_call: TRBV3-1
cdr3_nt: TGTGCCAGCAGCCAAGAGGGGGCCAACGTCCTGACTTTC
cdr3_aa: CASSQEGANVLTF

clone_size: -
j_call: TRBJ2-3
d_call: -
v_call: TRBV10-3
cdr3_nt: TGTGTCAGCACCCCCAGCGGGTGGTCCGGTACGCAGTATTTT
cdr3_aa: CVSTPSGWSGTQYF

clone_size: -
j_call: TRBJ1-1
d_call: -
v_call: TRBV3-1
cdr3_nt: TGTGCCAGCAGCCAAGGCGACAGTCTCACTGAAGCTTTCTTT
cdr3_aa: CASSQGDSLTEAFF

clone_size: few
j_call: TRBJ1-1
d_call: -
v_call: TRBV4-2
cdr3_nt: TGTGCCAGCAGCCAAGATCTTGTTAGGACAAATTTCCCTGAAGCTTTCTTT
cdr3_aa: CASSQDLVRTNFPEAFF

clone_size: -
j_call: TRBJ1-2
d_call: -
v_call: TRBV2
cdr3_nt: TGTGCCAGCAGTGAAGCGCGGGGACTCTATGGCTACACCTTC
cdr3_aa: CASSEARGLYGYTF

clone_size: -
j_call: TRBJ2-1
d_call: TRBD1
v_call: TRBV2
cdr3_nt: TGTGCCAGCGTACAAACAGGGGTGGTGAATGAGCAGTTCTTC
cdr3_aa: CASVQTGVVNEQFF

clone_size: -
j_call: TRBJ2-7
d_call: -
v_call: TRBV10-3
cdr3_nt: TGTGCCATCACTAAGGGGGACTCCCACGAGCAGTACTTC
cdr3_aa: CAITKGDSHEQYF

clone_size: many
j_call: TRBJ1-2
d_call: -
v_call: TRBV2
cdr3_nt: TGTGCCAGCAGGTTACAGCAGAAGTATGGCTACACCTTC
cdr3_aa: CASRLQQKYGYTF

clone_size: -
j_call: TRBJ2-1
d_call: TRBD2
v_call: TRBV5-1
cdr3_nt: TGCGCCAGCAGCCCCCGTAGCGGGGGGGCCTATGAGCAGTTCTTC
cdr3_aa: CASSPRSGGAYEQFF

clone_size: few
j_call: TRBJ2-7
d_call: -
v_call: TRBV12-3/TRBV12-4
cdr3_nt: TGTGCCAGCAGTCCTAGACTCTCTTACGAGCAGTACTTC
cdr3_aa: CASSPRLSYEQYF

clone_size: -
j_call: TRBJ2-7
d_call: -
v_call: TRBV7-2
cdr3_nt: TGTGCCAGCAGCACTGAAGGGGGCTACGAGCAGTACTTC
cdr3_aa: CASSTEGGYEQYF

clone_size: -
j_call: TRBJ2-5
d_call: -
v_call: TRBV5-1
cdr3_nt: TGCGCCAGCAGGTTAGCGCTCCAAGAGACCCAGTACTTC
cdr3_aa: CASRLALQETQYF

clone_size: -
j_call: TRBJ1-5
d_call: -
v_call: TRBV20-1
cdr3_nt: TGCAGTGCTACGGGGACCGGCCCGGGGAAGCAGCCCCAGCATTTT
cdr3_aa: CSATGTGPGKQPQHF

clone_size: -
j_call: TRBJ2-4
d_call: -
v_call: TRBV12-3/TRBV12-4
cdr3_nt: TGTGCCAGCAGTGAGTCTAGGAGGAACATTCAGTACTTC
cdr3_aa: CASSESRRNIQYF

clone_size: -
j_call: TRBJ1-5
d_call: -
v_call: TRBV3-1
cdr3_nt: TGTGCCAGCAGCCAACGGTCGTGTCAGCCCCAGCATTTT
cdr3_aa: CASSQRSCQPQHF

clone_size: few
j_call: TRBJ2-1
d_call: -
v_call: TRBV4-2
cdr3_nt: TGTGCCAGCAGCCGCCAGACTGGGACCAATGAGCAGTTCTTC
cdr3_aa: CASSRQTGTNEQFF

clone_size: -
j_call: TRBJ2-7
d_call: TRBD2
v_call: TRBV20-1
cdr3_nt: TGCAGTGCTAGAGATTTTAGAGCGGGAGGAGTCCGCGAGCAGTACTTC
cdr3_aa: CSARDFRAGGVREQYF

clone_size: -
j_call: TRBJ1-2
d_call: TRBD1
v_call: TRBV4-3
cdr3_nt: TGCGCCAGCAGCCCCGGGACAGGACCCGGCGGCTACACCTTC
cdr3_aa: CASSPGTGPGGYTF

clone_size: -
j_call: TRBJ1-4
d_call: -
v_call: TRBV20-1
cdr3_nt: TGCGGGGTCAACGATGGGAATGAAAAACTGTTTTTT
cdr3_aa: CGVNDGNEKLFF

clone_size: -
j_call: TRBJ2-7
d_call: TRBD1
v_call: TRBV7-2
cdr3_nt: TGTGCCAGCAGCCAAGGACAGGGGGCGGTCTACGAGCAGTACTTC
cdr3_aa: CASSQGQGAVYEQYF

clone_size: few
j_call: TRBJ2-7
d_call: -
v_call: TRBV3-1
cdr3_nt: TGTGCCAGCAGCCCCCCCCGGGCCGGAAACTACGAGCAGTACTTC
cdr3_aa: CASSPPRAGNYEQYF

clone_size: once
j_call: TRBJ2-5
d_call: -
v_call: TRBV27
cdr3_nt: TGTGCCAGCAGTCCGGATAGCGGCACCAACTACAATGAGCAGTACTTC
cdr3_aa: CASSPDSGTNYNEQYF